The rows below give T cell receptor beta chains drawn from one sample of a study of early T cells in non-severe SARS-CoV-2 infection. A single record per CDR3 protein comes from TCRdb applying MiXCR to the 5' RACE reads. Among some 40,000 distinct CDR3 sequences listed, 3.9% were seen once. Sequencing was carried out using whole blood. These receptors were taken from an adult who was a healthcare worker with PCR-confirmed SARS-CoV-2 infection or an uninfected control (not recorded which). Each CDR3 is given with its conserved first and last residue. The D gene is left open where the match is weak. Rows give clone size only sometimes, using once, few, many, or a class for an expanded clone.

d_call	clone_size	v_call	j_call	cdr3_nt	cdr3_aa
NA	many	TRBV27	TRBJ2-3	TGTGCCAGCAGTTGGGTAGGGCAAAACACAGATACGCAGTATTTT	CASSWVGQNTDTQYF
TRBD1	many	TRBV5-3	TRBJ1-1	TGTGCCAGAAGCCCCAGCCGCGGGACAGGGCGATGGACTGAAGCTTTCTTT	CARSPSRGTGRWTEAFF
NA	many	TRBV18	TRBJ2-3	TGTGCCAGCTCACCACCGGGAGCGGATACGCAGTATTTT	CASSPPGADTQYF
TRBD2	many	TRBV10-3	TRBJ2-1	TGTGCCATCAGTTGGACTAGCGGGAGCGGTGGTGAGCAGTTCTTC	CAISWTSGSGGEQFF
NA	many	TRBV16	TRBJ2-1	TGTGCCAGCAGCCCTAGCCCCTACAATGAGCAGTTCTTC	CASSPSPYNEQFF
TRBD1	NA	TRBV6-2/TRBV6-3	TRBJ2-1	TGTGCCAGCAGTTACCCAGGAGTCGGACAGGACCCTTACTACAATGAGCAGTTCTTC	CASSYPGVGQDPYYNEQFF
TRBD2	NA	TRBV6-1	TRBJ2-1	TGTGCCAGCAGTGACGATACTAGCGGGAGGGCCCCCTACAATGAGCAGTTCTTC	CASSDDTSGRAPYNEQFF
TRBD1	few	TRBV10-3	TRBJ2-1	TGTGCCATCAGTGAACAGGGGGCAGATGAGCAGTTCTTC	CAISEQGADEQFF
NA	many	TRBV4-3	TRBJ2-3	TGCGCCAGCAGCCAAGGGGGCAGGGTGGAGACAGATACGCAGTATTTT	CASSQGGRVETDTQYF
NA	many	TRBV20-1	TRBJ2-4	TGCAGTGCTAGGATAGGAGCCAAAAACATTCAGTACTTC	CSARIGAKNIQYF
NA	many	TRBV3-1	TRBJ2-7	TGTGCCAGCAGCCAAGATCCAGCAGGGTTACTCTACGAGCAGTACTTC	CASSQDPAGLLYEQYF
NA	NA	TRBV6-4	TRBJ1-6	TGTGCCAGCAGGGACAGCTCCTATAATTCACCCCTCCACTTT	CASRDSSYNSPLHF
NA	many	TRBV7-8	TRBJ1-1	TGTGCCAGCTCACTCTCCGGGGTAAGCACTGAAGCTTTCTTT	CASSLSGVSTEAFF
NA	few	TRBV28	TRBJ2-7	TGTGCCAGCAGTTTATCGTCCGGGGGGCCCTACGAGCAGTACTTC	CASSLSSGGPYEQYF
TRBD2	many	TRBV11-3	TRBJ2-1	TGTGCCAGCAGCTTACAAGCGGGGCATCGGGTATACAATGAGCAGTTCTTC	CASSLQAGHRVYNEQFF
NA	many	TRBV5-1	TRBJ2-1	TGCGCCAGCAGCTTAGGCGGTGGAACCTACAATGAGCAGTTCTTC	CASSLGGGTYNEQFF
NA	many	TRBV3-1	TRBJ2-3	TGTGCCAGCAGCCGGGGAGAGGGGCGCACAGATACGCAGTATTTT	CASSRGEGRTDTQYF
TRBD2	NA	TRBV11-3	TRBJ2-1	TGTGCCAGCAGCTTAGCAGCGAGCGGGAGCGGGGTATACGGTGAGCAGTTCTTC	CASSLAASGSGVYGEQFF
NA	many	TRBV30	TRBJ1-1	TGTGCCTGGACATCAGGGCTGCGGACTGAAGCTTTCTTT	CAWTSGLRTEAFF
TRBD1	NA	TRBV6-4	TRBJ2-6	TGTGCCAGCAGTGAGACAGGGGGCTCTGGGGCCAACGTCCTGACTTTC	CASSETGGSGANVLTF
NA	many	TRBV4-3	TRBJ1-3	TGCGCCAGCAGCCAAGATCGAGTTGGCAGAGGAAACACCATATATTTT	CASSQDRVGRGNTIYF
TRBD1	NA	TRBV27	TRBJ2-7	TGTGCCAGCAGTCGAGCCTCCCTTTCCGGGACAGGGGTTTACGAGCAGTACTTC	CASSRASLSGTGVYEQYF
TRBD1	many	TRBV12-3/TRBV12-4	TRBJ1-2	TGTGCCAGCAGCCTGGGACAGAATTCTCACTATGGCTACACCTTC	CASSLGQNSHYGYTF
NA	many	TRBV7-2	TRBJ2-7	TGTGCCAGCAGCTCCCGGGACTCCCGTCGGGAGCAGTACTTC	CASSSRDSRREQYF
NA	many	TRBV5-4	TRBJ1-1	TGTGCCAGCAGCTACGACAGGATAAACACTGAAGCTTTCTTT	CASSYDRINTEAFF
NA	many	TRBV7-3	TRBJ2-2	TGTGCCAGCAGCTTAGGCAGCCCGAACACCGGGGAGCTGTTTTTT	CASSLGSPNTGELFF
NA	many	TRBV2	TRBJ2-3	TGTGCCAGCAGTGATAGCCGCACAGATACGCAGTATTTT	CASSDSRTDTQYF
TRBD2	many	TRBV20-1	TRBJ2-3	TGCAGTGCCATCCCTCGGTTCGGGACTAGCGGGAGCCTCTACACAGATACGCAGTATTTT	CSAIPRFGTSGSLYTDTQYF
NA	many	TRBV18	TRBJ1-5	TGTGCCAGCTCACAGGACATGGTTGGCAATCAGCCCCAGCATTTT	CASSQDMVGNQPQHF
NA	many	TRBV6-9	TRBJ2-3	TGTGCCAGCGATCAGCCATTGACAGATACGCAGTATTTT	CASDQPLTDTQYF
NA	few	TRBV20-1	TRBJ2-7	TGCAGTGCTGGCCTAGTCGAGCAGTACTTC	CSAGLVEQYF
TRBD2	many	TRBV18	TRBJ2-3	TGTGCCAGCTCACCACCCTCTAGCGGACGCACAGATACGCAGTATTTT	CASSPPSSGRTDTQYF
NA	many	TRBV11-2	TRBJ2-6	TGTGCCAGCAGCCTGACAGAGTCTGAGGCCAACGTCCTGACTTTC	CASSLTESEANVLTF
NA	few	TRBV29-1	TRBJ1-3	TGCAGCGTTAGTCCCTCTGGAAACACCATATATTTT	CSVSPSGNTIYF
NA	many	TRBV27	TRBJ1-6	TGTGCCAGCAGTTCCTCGGCAGGTGAATGGGATTCACCCCTCCACTTT	CASSSSAGEWDSPLHF
TRBD2	many	TRBV5-4	TRBJ2-3	TGTGCCAGCAGCAGGGGGGCTAGCGGGAGTGCAGATACGCAGTATTTT	CASSRGASGSADTQYF
NA	many	TRBV4-3	TRBJ1-6	TGCGCCAGCAGCCAAGATTCTAAGAATTCACCCCTCCACTTT	CASSQDSKNSPLHF
TRBD1	few	TRBV18	TRBJ1-1	TGTGCCAGCTCAGCGCTACAGGGGCTGGGCACTGAAGCTTTCTTT	CASSALQGLGTEAFF
NA	many	TRBV6-2/TRBV6-3	TRBJ2-1	TGTGCCAGCAGTCGGCCTTCATCCTACAATGAGCAGTTCTTC	CASSRPSSYNEQFF
TRBD1	many	TRBV6-1	TRBJ2-7	TGTGCCAGCATCCCCCCGGGACAGAACTACGAGCAGTACTTC	CASIPPGQNYEQYF
NA	many	TRBV6-5	TRBJ2-2	TGTGCCAGCGTCTCGAAGGGAGCCGGGGAGCTGTTTTTT	CASVSKGAGELFF
TRBD1	NA	TRBV6-5	TRBJ2-7	TGTGCCAGCAGTTTCCAGGGGGTCGCTCAGTACTTC	CASSFQGVAQYF
TRBD2	few	TRBV5-6	TRBJ2-1	TGTGCCAGCAGCCTACCGAGACTAGCTCCCTACAATGAGCAGTTCTTC	CASSLPRLAPYNEQFF
TRBD1	many	TRBV12-3/TRBV12-4	TRBJ2-1	TGTGCCAGCAGTTTAGGACAGGGGGTTTACAATGAGCAGTTCTTC	CASSLGQGVYNEQFF
NA	many	TRBV7-2	TRBJ2-3	TGTGCCAGCAGCTCTTATAGCGGAAAAGGGGGTACGCAGTATTTT	CASSSYSGKGGTQYF